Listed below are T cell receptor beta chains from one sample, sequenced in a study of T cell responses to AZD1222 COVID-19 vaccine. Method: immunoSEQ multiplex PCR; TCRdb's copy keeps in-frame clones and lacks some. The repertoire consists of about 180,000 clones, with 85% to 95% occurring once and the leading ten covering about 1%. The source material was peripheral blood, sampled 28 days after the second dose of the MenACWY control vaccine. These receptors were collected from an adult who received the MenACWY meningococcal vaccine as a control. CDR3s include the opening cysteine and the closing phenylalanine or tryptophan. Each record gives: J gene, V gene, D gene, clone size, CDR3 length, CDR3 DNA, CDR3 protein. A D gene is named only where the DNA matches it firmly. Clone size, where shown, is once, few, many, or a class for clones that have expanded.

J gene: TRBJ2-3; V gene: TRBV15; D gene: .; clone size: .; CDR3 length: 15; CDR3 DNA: TGTGCCACCAGCAGAGAGCGGATCGGCACAGATACGCAGTATTTT; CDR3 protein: CATSRERIGTDTQYF
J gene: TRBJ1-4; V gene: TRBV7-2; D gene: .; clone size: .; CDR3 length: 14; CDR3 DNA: TGTGCCAGCAGCTTAGCCATGACAGATGAAAAACTGTTTTTT; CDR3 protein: CASSLAMTDEKLFF
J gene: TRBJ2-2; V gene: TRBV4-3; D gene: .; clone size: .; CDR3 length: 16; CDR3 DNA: TGCGCCAGCAGCCAAGGCAGGTTGGCGAACACCGGGGAGCTGTTTTTT; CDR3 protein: CASSQGRLANTGELFF
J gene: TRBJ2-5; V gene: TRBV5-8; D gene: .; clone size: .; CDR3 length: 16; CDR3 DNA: TGTGCCAGCAGCACTTCTCACCTGACTAGGTCGAAGACCCAGTACTTC; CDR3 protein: CASSTSHLTRSKTQYF
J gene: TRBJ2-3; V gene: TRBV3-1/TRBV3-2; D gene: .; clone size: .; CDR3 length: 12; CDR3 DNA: TGTGCCAGCAGCCAAATGCCGGATACGCAGTATTTT; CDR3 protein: CASSQMPDTQYF
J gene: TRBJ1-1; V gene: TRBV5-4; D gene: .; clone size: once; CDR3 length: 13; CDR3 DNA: TGTGCCAGCAGCTTGAAGGGGGGTACTGAAGCTTTCTTT; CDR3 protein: CASSLKGGTEAFF
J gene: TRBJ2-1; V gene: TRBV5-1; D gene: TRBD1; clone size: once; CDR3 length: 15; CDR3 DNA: TGCGCCAGCAGCTTCGGACAGGGCCCCCCGAATGAGCAGTTCTTC; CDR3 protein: CASSFGQGPPNEQFF
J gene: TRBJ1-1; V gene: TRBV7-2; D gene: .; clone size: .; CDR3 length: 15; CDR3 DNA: TGTGCCAGCAGCCTCAGACCTAACGCGGGCACTGAAGCTTTCTTT; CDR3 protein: CASSLRPNAGTEAFF
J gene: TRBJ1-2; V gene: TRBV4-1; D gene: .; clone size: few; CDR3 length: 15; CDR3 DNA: TGCGCCAGCAGCCAAGCCACACCGAGGAAGTATGGCTACACCTTC; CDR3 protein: CASSQATPRKYGYTF
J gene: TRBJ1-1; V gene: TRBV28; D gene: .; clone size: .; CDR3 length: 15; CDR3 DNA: TGTGCCAGCAGTTCCCCTCAAGGACCGAACACTGAAGCTTTCTTT; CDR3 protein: CASSSPQGPNTEAFF
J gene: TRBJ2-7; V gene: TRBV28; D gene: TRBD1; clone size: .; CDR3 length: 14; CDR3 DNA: TGTGCCAGCAGTCGGACACCAGGGGGATACGAGCAGTACTTC; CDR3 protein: CASSRTPGGYEQYF